The T cell receptor beta chain described here comes from a study of cytomegalovirus exposure and HLA in healthy donors. In the study overall: Assignment to the Caucasian-associated ancestry cluster applied to around 80% of the roughly 410 genotyped donors. Broader study findings: In an earlier analysis, most TCR beta V segments were productive about 90% or about 30% of the time. Accurate HLA-A and HLA-B prediction from TCR beta sequences was reported for most subjects.

As to this clone: Its specificity is unknown.

The junction had 9 bases not matched to a gene; V was cut back by 2 bases and J by 2 bases. CDR3 length: 16 residues. CDR1 is LGHNA, CDR2 YSLEER, per germline. The PCR contained 60 Vbeta and 13 Jbeta primers. Method: immunoSEQ multiplex PCR; TCRdb's copy keeps in-frame clones and lacks some. The sample includes under 75,000 clones. The sample consisted of PBMCs. The TCR sequence derives from a female donor in good health and CMV-seropositive. The chain couples TRBV4-3 to TRBJ2-7; 7 positions match TRBD1. The DNA for the CDR3 is TGCGCCAGCAGCCAATTCTCCGGGACAGACCCCTACGAGCAGTACTTC. Protein: CASSQFSGTDPYEQYF.